These T cell receptor beta chains were read from a single sample in a study of OX40 agonist ivuxolimab in advanced cancers. Generated by immunoSEQ multiplex PCR, the TCRdb table keeps only in-frame clones and is missing some. The table shows about 58,000 clones, with roughly nine tenths occurring only once. Material: CD4+ or CD8+ T cells sorted from blood, obtained in a trial of the OX40 agonist ivuxolimab. These receptors all come from an adult with an advanced solid tumor such as melanoma, head and neck, liver or kidney cancer. The CDR3 runs from the conserved cysteine through the conserved F or W. D genes are given only for firm matches. Size values are once, few and many counts, or a class for expanded clones, and some rows have none.

CDR3aa: CASSVSGSLNTGELFF
CDR3nt: TGTGCCAGCAGCGTAAGCGGGAGCCTCAACACCGGGGAGCTGTTTTTT
d_gene: TRBD2
v_gene: TRBV9
abundance: -
j_gene: TRBJ2-2

CDR3aa: CSVRGGPAYEQYF
CDR3nt: TGCAGCGTTAGGGGAGGTCCGGCCTACGAGCAGTACTTC
d_gene: -
v_gene: TRBV29-1
abundance: -
j_gene: TRBJ2-7

CDR3aa: CAWSVDLNTEAFF
CDR3nt: TGTGCCTGGAGTGTAGACCTCAACACTGAAGCTTTCTTT
d_gene: -
v_gene: TRBV30
abundance: -
j_gene: TRBJ1-1

CDR3aa: CASSSEWTGNEQFF
CDR3nt: TGTGCCAGCAGCTCGGAATGGACCGGCAATGAGCAGTTCTTC
d_gene: -
v_gene: TRBV11-1
abundance: few
j_gene: TRBJ2-1

CDR3aa: CAASSADWTYNEQFF
CDR3nt: TGTGCCGCCAGCAGTGCGGACTGGACCTACAATGAGCAGTTCTTC
d_gene: -
v_gene: TRBV6-1
abundance: -
j_gene: TRBJ2-1

CDR3aa: CASSLTLAGGRNEQFF
CDR3nt: TGCGCCAGCAGCCTAACCTTGGCCGGCGGGAGGAATGAGCAGTTCTTC
d_gene: TRBD2
v_gene: TRBV4-1
abundance: -
j_gene: TRBJ2-1

CDR3aa: CSVATGVEGQPQHF
CDR3nt: TGCAGCGTAGCTACAGGGGTGGAAGGTCAGCCCCAGCATTTT
d_gene: TRBD1
v_gene: TRBV29-1
abundance: -
j_gene: TRBJ1-5

CDR3aa: CASSVNSEQFF
CDR3nt: TGTGCCAGCAGCGTGAATAGTGAGCAGTTCTTC
d_gene: -
v_gene: TRBV9
abundance: -
j_gene: TRBJ2-1

CDR3aa: CASGEGEQFF
CDR3nt: TGTGCCAGCGGAGAGGGTGAGCAGTTCTTC
d_gene: -
v_gene: TRBV25-1
abundance: -
j_gene: TRBJ2-1

CDR3aa: CASSLGWESYEQYF
CDR3nt: TGTGCCAGCAGCTTGGGGTGGGAAAGTTACGAGCAGTACTTC
d_gene: -
v_gene: TRBV5-6
abundance: once
j_gene: TRBJ2-7

CDR3aa: CASTSGTGELFF
CDR3nt: TGTGCCAGCACCTCCGGGACCGGGGAGCTGTTTTTT
d_gene: -
v_gene: TRBV6-5
abundance: -
j_gene: TRBJ2-2

CDR3aa: CASTPSPGGNEQFF
CDR3nt: TGTGCCAGCACTCCTTCTCCCGGAGGGAATGAGCAGTTCTTC
d_gene: -
v_gene: TRBV6-5
abundance: -
j_gene: TRBJ2-1

CDR3aa: CASSDLRGGGYGYTF
CDR3nt: TGCGCCAGCAGTGACCTCAGAGGGGGCGGCTATGGCTACACCTTC
d_gene: TRBD1
v_gene: TRBV10-2
abundance: -
j_gene: TRBJ1-2

CDR3aa: CASSFGSVETQYF
CDR3nt: TGTGCCAGCAGTTTCGGTAGCGTGGAGACCCAGTACTTC
d_gene: -
v_gene: TRBV27
abundance: -
j_gene: TRBJ2-5

CDR3aa: CASSFGAGELFF
CDR3nt: TGTGCCAGCAGCTTCGGGGCCGGGGAGCTGTTTTTT
d_gene: -
v_gene: TRBV7-9
abundance: -
j_gene: TRBJ2-2

CDR3aa: CASSPSLGTDTQYF
CDR3nt: TGTGCCAGCAGTCCAAGCCTCGGCACAGATACGCAGTATTTT
d_gene: -
v_gene: TRBV25-1
abundance: -
j_gene: TRBJ2-3

CDR3aa: CASSRTTKGGDTLTDTQYF
CDR3nt: TGTGCCAGCAGCCGTACCACAAAGGGGGGGGATACCCTCACAGATACGCAGTATTTT
d_gene: -
v_gene: TRBV7-6
abundance: -
j_gene: TRBJ2-3

CDR3aa: CASSSGTDYGYTF
CDR3nt: TGTGCCAGCAGCTCCGGGACAGACTATGGCTACACCTTC
d_gene: TRBD1
v_gene: TRBV7-9
abundance: -
j_gene: TRBJ1-2

CDR3aa: CASSPRQVIAYEQYF
CDR3nt: TGTGCCAGCAGCCCGCGACAGGTTATCGCCTACGAGCAGTACTTC
d_gene: -
v_gene: TRBV11-3
abundance: few
j_gene: TRBJ2-7

CDR3aa: CASSLGGLRTDTQYF
CDR3nt: TGTGCCAGCAGCTTAGGGGGCCTACGCACAGATACGCAGTATTTT
d_gene: -
v_gene: TRBV11-2
abundance: -
j_gene: TRBJ2-3

CDR3aa: CASSEGLIETQYF
CDR3nt: TGTGCCAGCAGTGAGGGCCTCATAGAGACCCAGTACTTC
d_gene: -
v_gene: TRBV25-1
abundance: once
j_gene: TRBJ2-5

CDR3aa: CASSVVSGEQFF
CDR3nt: TGTGCCAGCAGCGTAGTCAGCGGTGAGCAGTTCTTC
d_gene: -
v_gene: TRBV9
abundance: -
j_gene: TRBJ2-1

CDR3aa: CAGGTGTEAFF
CDR3nt: TGTGCCGGAGGGACAGGCACTGAAGCTTTCTTT
d_gene: TRBD1
v_gene: TRBV2
abundance: -
j_gene: TRBJ1-1